These 28 T cell receptor beta chains came from one sample sequenced in a study of blood T cell repertoires in COVID-19. Method: immunoSEQ multiplex PCR; TCRdb's copy keeps in-frame clones and lacks some. The table shows roughly 150,000 clones, with approximately 88% occurring only once. Sequencing input: peripheral blood. Receptors originate from a woman older than 75 with active or convalescent COVID-19.

Only a few counts were recorded for this clone. The rearrangement joins TRBV6-5 to TRBJ2-3, with no clear D. Germline V gene data show CDR1 as MNHEY and CDR2 as SVGAGI. Trimming stripped 6 bases from V and 4 bases from J, with 8 bases between. The CDR3 spans 12 residues. The CDR3 nucleotides are TGTGCCAGCAGGGATGGAGCAGATACGCAGTATTTT. Residues: CASRDGADTQYF.

J is TRBJ2-7 and V is TRBV5-4; 7 nucleotides align to TRBD2. Looked up from germline, CDR1 is SGHNT and CDR2 is YYREEE (reference sequence). Germline trimming cut 0 bases from V and 4 bases from J; bases unmatched to any gene: 4. The CDR3 covers 14 residues. CDR3 nucleotides: TGTGCCAGCAGCTTGGAAGCGGGGAAGTACGAGCAGTACTTC. Encoded protein: CASSLEAGKYEQYF.

This chain uses TRBV18 with TRBJ1-3; 7 bases align to TRBD1. The germline gives CDR1 KGHSH, CDR2 LQKENI. CDR3 length: 17 residues. Trimming cost V 4 bases and J 2 bases; bases outside gene matches: 11. The CDR3 coding sequence is TGTGCCAGCTCACTTCAAGGACAGGCTTTGGCTGGAAACACCATATATTTT. This sequence encodes CASSLQGQALAGNTIYF.

This sequence joins TRBV29-1 and TRBJ1-2; 8 positions match TRBD1. Per the germline V gene, CDR1 is SQVTM and CDR2 is ANQGSEA. Trimming removed 7 bases from V and 4 bases from J; junction bases left unmatched: 8. The CDR3 sequence is 13 residues long. The CDR3 DNA reads as TGCAGCGCCATGGGACAGGCGGCCTATGGCTACACCTTC. The encoded protein is CSAMGQAAYGYTF.

The genes are TRBV19 and TRBJ1-5; 9 positions match TRBD1. V shed 4 bases and J 6 bases; nucleotides not matched to a gene: 13. In germline, CDR1 is LNHDA, CDR2 SQIVND (reference sequence). This CDR3 region has 17 residues. CDR3 DNA sequence: TGTGCCAGTAGTACCGCCCTCGGGACAGGGACTTCTCAGCCCCAGCATTTT. Its protein product is CASSTALGTGTSQPQHF. The whole variable domain, filled in from reference TRBV19 and TRBJ1-5, reads DGGITQSPKYLFRKEGQNVTLSCEQNLNHDAMYWYRQDPGQGLRLIYYSQIVNDFQKGDIAEGYSVSREKKESFPLTVTSAQKNPTAFYLCASSTALGTGTSQPQHFGDGTRLSIL.

The V and J genes are TRBV5-1 and TRBJ1-1, with unresolved D. Per germline, CDR1 SGHRS and CDR2 YFSETQ. Trimming pared 3 bases from V and 0 bases from J, leaving 18 bases between. This CDR3 has 17 amino acids. The CDR3 sequence is CASSSASAGLVNTEAFF. CDR3 nucleotides: TGCGCCAGCAGCTCCGCTTCGGCAGGACTGGTGAACACTGAAGCTTTCTTT.

The chain recombines TRBV9 with TRBJ2-2, with TRBD2 as a possible D gene (5 bases). V was pared by 0 bases and J by 8 bases, with 11 bases between. This CDR3 has 14 residues. In germline, CDR1 is SGDLS, CDR2 YYNGEE. The CDR3: CASSVAFGDGELFF. CDR3 DNA: TGTGCCAGCAGCGTAGCTTTCGGGGATGGGGAGCTGTTTTTT.

V and J are TRBV19 and TRBJ1-2; 7 bases fit TRBD1. This CDR3 has 14 residues. The V gene's germline CDR1 is LNHDA and CDR2 SQIVND (reference sequence). The J segment lost 7 bases and the V segment lost 3 bases, leaving 8 bases of the junction unmatched. The CDR3, as DNA: TGTGCCAGTAGTATGTTGGAACAGGGGTCTGGCTACACCTTC. It encodes CASSMLEQGSGYTF. Looking up the rest from reference TRBV19 and TRBJ1-2 gives the full variable domain: DGGITQSPKYLFRKEGQNVTLSCEQNLNHDAMYWYRQDPGQGLRLIYYSQIVNDFQKGDIAEGYSVSREKKESFPLTVTSAQKNPTAFYLCASSMLEQGSGYTFGSGTRLTVV.

The chain recombines TRBV7-2 with TRBJ2-3; 14 nucleotides align to TRBD2. Unmatched junction bases numbered 9, after V lost 1 base and J lost 3 bases. This CDR3 has 19 amino acids. Germline V gene lookup returns CDR1 SGHTA and CDR2 FQGNSA. The CDR3 loop is CASSLGRLAGGLGTDTQYF. The CDR3 DNA follows: TGTGCCAGCAGCTTAGGGAGACTAGCGGGGGGGCTGGGGACAGATACGCAGTATTTT.

The chain's CDR3 is CARDRGLNQPQHF. The CDR3 nucleotides are TGCGCCAGGGACAGGGGCCTAAATCAGCCCCAGCATTTT. V and J are TRBV10-1 and TRBJ1-5, with 9 bases that match TRBD1. The CDR3 spans 13 residues. V was pared by 9 bases and J by 4 bases, with 4 bases of the junction left unmatched. The V gene's germline CDR1 is WNHNN and CDR2 SYGVQD (reference sequence).

This chain uses TRBV19 with TRBJ2-1, with 13 bases lining up with TRBD2. Germline values: CDR1 LNHDA, CDR2 SQIVND (reference sequence). V lost 6 bases and J lost 6; bases outside the gene matches: 11. The CDR3 length is 17 residues. The DNA of the CDR3 is TGTGCCAGTAGGAGGGGACCGACTAGCGGGGGGCTCAATGAGCAGTTCTTC. It translates to CASRRGPTSGGLNEQFF.

This chain links TRBV29-1 with TRBJ1-1, with TRBD1 matching over 8 bases. Germline CDR1 is SQVTM and CDR2 is ANQGSEA. The CDR3 extends over 13 amino acids. Losses at the gene ends were 5 bases for V and 4 bases for J; bases not matched to a gene: 6. The DNA of the CDR3 is TGCAGCGTTTCTAGACAGGGGAGCACTGAAGCTTTCTTT. Translated: CSVSRQGSTEAFF.

CDR3 DNA sequence: TGTGCCAGCAGCTTGGGGGGACAGAACACCGGGGAGCTGTTTTTT. Its translation: CASSLGGQNTGELFF. The chain has TRBV5-6 and TRBJ2-2, with TRBD1 as a possible D gene (6 bases). V shed 0 bases and J shed 1 base, with 7 bases lying between them. This CDR3 region has 15 residues. Germline V CDR1 and CDR2: SGHDT, YYEEEE.

This clone was counted a few times. This chain links TRBV14 with TRBJ1-2; TRBD1 might be the D (6 bases). This CDR3 region has 15 residues. Germline values: CDR1 SGHDN, CDR2 FVKESK. Trimming shortened V by 4 bases and J by 0 bases, and 12 bases separated the two germline ends. The CDR3 nucleotides are TGTGCCAGCAGCCCATTACAGGGATCTAACTATGGCTACACCTTC. This encodes CASSPLQGSNYGYTF.

This clone was counted a single time. This chain uses TRBV30 with TRBJ2-7; 9 nucleotides line up with TRBD1. CDR1 GTSNPN and CDR2 SVGIG come from the germline V gene (reference sequence). V shed 1 base and J 4 bases; nucleotides not matched to a gene: 8. There are 15 residues in the CDR3. Written as DNA, the CDR3 is TGTGCCTGGAGTGGCTGGGACAGGGCGGGATACGAGCAGTACTTC. Protein sequence: CAWSGWDRAGYEQYF.

CDR3 coding DNA: TGTGCCTGGAGTGACCCCTGGACAGGGGCGAAGGATGGCTACACCTTC. This sequence encodes CAWSDPWTGAKDGYTF. The chain joins TRBV30 to TRBJ1-2; 9 bases fit TRBD1. After removal of 1 base from V and 6 bases from J, the junction contained 12 bases not matched to a gene. CDR3 length: 16 residues. CDR1 GTSNPN and CDR2 SVGIG come from the germline V gene (reference sequence).

CDR3: CASSYGQEYEQYF. CDR3 sequence (DNA): TGTGCCAGCAGTTATGGACAGGAGTACGAGCAGTACTTC. This chain uses TRBV6-6 with TRBJ2-7; 7 positions match TRBD1. Per the germline V gene, CDR1 is MNHNY and CDR2 is SVGAGI (reference sequence). V dropped 3 bases and J dropped 4; count of bases not matched to a gene: 3. The CDR3 contains 13 residues.

CDR3 in amino acids: CASSEAGRGTGELFF. CDR3 DNA: TGTGCCAGCAGTGAAGCTGGCAGGGGGACCGGGGAGCTGTTTTTT. The chain recombines TRBV6-1 with TRBJ2-2; 7 nucleotides match TRBD1. The V and J ends lost 0 bases and 5 bases, in that order; junction bases with no gene match: 3. The germline V gene encodes CDR1 MNHNS and CDR2 SASEGT. The CDR3 runs 15 residues.

The chain joins TRBV7-8 to TRBJ2-7; D might be TRBD2 (5 bases). The germline gives CDR1 SGHVS, CDR2 FQNEAQ. The CDR3 contains 13 residues. V dropped 5 bases and J dropped 3 bases, with 11 bases sitting between them. The CDR3 region is CASSPPEGYEQYF. CDR3 sequence (DNA): TGTGCCAGCAGCCCGCCTGAGGGCTACGAGCAGTACTTC.

This clone is a singleton in its sample. In DNA form, the CDR3 reads TGTGCCAGTAGTGCCGACTACACTTTGGGGACTGAAGCTTTCTTT. It is translated as CASSADYTLGTEAFF. The chain joins TRBV19 to TRBJ1-1; no definite D call. With 5 bases removed from V and 5 bases from J, the gap between germline ends came to 18 bases. CDR1 is LNHDA and CDR2 is SQIVND in the germline V gene (reference sequence). The CDR3 covers 15 residues.

The rearrangement links TRBV7-9 to TRBJ2-1, with 15 bases matching TRBD2. Per germline, CDR1 SEHNR and CDR2 FQNEAQ (reference sequence). This CDR3 has 18 amino acids. V shed 5 bases, J shed 7 bases, and the junction held 12 bases outside the gene matches. The CDR3 loop is CASSPENGLAGGANEQFF. The CDR3 nucleotides read TGTGCCAGCAGCCCGGAAAACGGACTAGCGGGGGGGGCGAATGAGCAGTTCTTC.

The gene calls are TRBV12-3 or TRBV12-4 and TRBJ2-5; D unclear. V shed 5 bases and J shed 5 bases, with 6 bases lying between them. The CDR3 totals 11 residues. This CDR3 is CASSPSETQYF. The CDR3 nucleotides read TGTGCCAGCAGTCCGAGCGAGACCCAGTACTTC.

The rearrangement uses TRBV27 and TRBJ1-6, with a weak D call TRBD1 (5 bases). This CDR3 contains 14 residues. Trimming took off 8 bases at V and 7 bases at J, with 15 bases between the two ends. Per germline, CDR1 MNHEY and CDR2 SMNVEV (reference sequence). The CDR3, as DNA: TGTGCCAGCGGTGAGACGGGGGTCAATTCACCCCTCCACTTT. It encodes CASGETGVNSPLHF.

V is TRBV25-1 and J is TRBJ1-2; D perhaps matches TRBD1 (5 bases). Germline V lookup: CDR1 MGHDK, CDR2 SYGVNS. The CDR3 has 13 residues. The V gene lost 6 bases and the J gene lost 3 bases, with 11 bases spanning the gap. CDR3 residues: CASRAQGYYGYTF. The CDR3 DNA follows: TGTGCCAGCAGGGCTCAGGGCTACTATGGCTACACCTTC.

The chain uses TRBV19 and TRBJ2-3; 7 bases are a match to TRBD1. CDR3 length equals 16 residues. The J segment lost 1 base and the V segment lost 5 bases, leaving 9 bases of the junction unmatched. Germline CDR1 is LNHDA and CDR2 is SQIVND (reference sequence). The CDR3 nucleotides are TGTGCCAGTAGTGTTACTCGACAGGGCCGCACAGATACGCAGTATTTT. Amino acids: CASSVTRQGRTDTQYF.

The rearrangement joins TRBV12-5 to TRBJ2-3; 10 bases line up with TRBD2. The CDR3 extends over 14 amino acids. CDR1 LGHNT and CDR2 FRNRAP come from the germline V gene. Germline trimming cut 7 bases from V and 6 bases from J; bases unmatched to any gene: 7. Written as DNA, the CDR3 is TGTGCTAGTGCTTTAGCGGGGGGAGTGGATACGCAGTATTTT. Residues: CASALAGGVDTQYF.

The V and J genes are TRBV30 and TRBJ1-3; unclear D gene. CDR1 and CDR2 from the germline V gene are GTSNPN and SVGIG (reference sequence). This CDR3 is built from 13 residues. Trimming stripped 0 bases from V and 7 bases from J, with 10 bases between. CDR3 DNA: TGTGCCTGGAGTGTACTCGCGGCGAACACCATATATTTT. Amino acids: CAWSVLAANTIYF.

The gene calls are TRBV9 and TRBJ1-4; 9 bases fit TRBD1. The ends lost 0 bases at V and 1 base at J; junction bases unmatched: 1. CDR3 length: 16 amino acids. Germline lookup yields CDR1 SGDLS and CDR2 YYNGEE. The CDR3 is CASSVEDRGTNEKLFF. The CDR3 DNA sequence: TGTGCCAGCAGCGTAGAGGACAGGGGAACTAATGAAAAACTGTTTTTT.